The 15 T cell receptor beta chains below were found in one sample sequenced in a study of vaccination effects on CD4 cells after COVID-19. Antigens of these TCRs are unknown. Assay used: immunoSEQ multiplex PCR; TCRdb lists only in-frame clones, some missing. The table has 42,000 or so clones, about three quarters seen once. Before sequencing took place, the ViraFEST assay used viral peptide pools to expand antigen-specific CD4+ T cells. Cultured cells yielded isolated CD4+ T cells after about ten days. A PCR test confirmed that the person had SARS-CoV-2 infection between March and December 2020. This specimen consisted of CD4+ T cells from PBMCs cultured with a peptide pool, obtained before COVID-19 vaccination. These receptors were taken from a human donor who had a prior SARS-CoV-2 infection.

J is TRBJ2-1 and V is TRBV3-1 (or the pseudogene TRBV3-2); 10 positions match TRBD2. CDR1 is LGHDT, CDR2 YNNKEL, per germline (reference sequence). The CDR3 consists of 16 residues. V trimming: 3 bases; J trimming: 5 bases; junction bases outside the gene matches: 7. CDR3 sequence reads: CASSQVPGLANNEQFF. The CDR3 bases are TGTGCCAGCAGCCAGGTTCCGGGACTAGCGAACAATGAGCAGTTCTTC.

This chain links TRBV3-1 (or the pseudogene TRBV3-2) with TRBJ2-1; no clear D. The V end was cut by 6 bases, the J end by 5 bases, with 14 bases between. Germline V gene data show CDR1 as LGHDT and CDR2 as YNNKEL (reference sequence). The CDR3 extends over 14 amino acids. CDR3 sequence: CASRITHQHNEQFF. The CDR3 nucleotides read TGTGCCAGCAGAATAACTCACCAACACAATGAGCAGTTCTTC.

This chain joins TRBV2 and TRBJ2-1; 10 bases fit TRBD2. After removal of 5 bases from V and 7 bases from J, the junction contained 11 bases not matched to a gene. Germline lookup yields CDR1 SNHLY and CDR2 FYNNEI. The length of the CDR3 is 16 residues. This CDR3 is CASSQYTQTSGNEQFF. For the CDR3, the DNA is TGTGCCAGCAGTCAATATACCCAGACTAGCGGGAATGAGCAGTTCTTC.

This clone has a handful of counts. CDR3 sequence: CASSRADRANYGYTF. The CDR3 nucleotides are TGTGCCAGCAGCCGCGCCGACAGGGCTAACTATGGCTACACCTTC. This rearrangement joins TRBV5-4 to TRBJ1-2, with 7 bases fitting TRBD1. In germline, CDR1 is SGHNT, CDR2 YYREEE (reference sequence). V trimming: 4 bases; J trimming: 0 bases; junction bases outside the gene matches: 6. The CDR3 sequence is 15 residues long.

The chain has TRBV12-3 or TRBV12-4 and TRBJ1-1; maybe TRBD1 (5 bases). V lost 1 base to trimming and J lost 4 bases, with 7 bases between them. This CDR3 contains 13 residues. CDR3 coding DNA: TGTGCCAGCAGTTTAGGGGGGAGCACTGAAGCTTTCTTT. It is translated as CASSLGGSTEAFF.

The chain uses TRBV7-9 and TRBJ2-3, with D possibly TRBD1 on 6 matching bases. Germline V lookup: CDR1 SEHNR, CDR2 FQNEAQ (reference sequence). Trimming took off 5 bases at V and 2 bases at J, with 17 bases between the two ends. The CDR3 spans 16 residues. The CDR3 bases are TGTGCCAGCAGCCAAACCGTGGACAGACCCACAGATACGCAGTATTTT. Amino acid sequence: CASSQTVDRPTDTQYF.

This clone was found a few times. This chain joins TRBV2 and TRBJ1-2; no definite D call. CDR1 and CDR2 from the germline V gene are SNHLY and FYNNEI. The V end was cut by 2 bases, the J end by 4 bases, with 14 bases between. There are 15 residues in the CDR3. CDR3 bases: TGTGCCAGCAGTGAAAGTTGGGCAGGCGGCTATGGCTACACCTTC. This sequence encodes CASSESWAGGYGYTF. Full variable domain (rest looked up from reference TRBV2 and TRBJ1-2): EPEVTQTPSHQVTQMGQEVILRCVPISNHLYFYWYRQILGQKVEFLVSFYNNEISEKSEIFDDQFSVERPDGSNFTLKIRSTKLEDSAMYFCASSESWAGGYGYTFGSGTRLTVV.

The CDR3 DNA follows: TGCGCCAGCAGCTCTACTAGGGGTCTCGTGGTAGATACGCAGTATTTT. Amino acid sequence: CASSSTRGLVVDTQYF. The chain employs TRBV5-1 and TRBJ2-3; the D call may be TRBD1 or TRBD2 (5 bases each). CDR1 is SGHRS and CDR2 is YFSETQ in the germline V gene. The CDR3 spans 16 residues. Trimming shortened V by 3 bases and J by 5 bases, and 19 bases separated the two germline ends.

The CDR3 bases are TGTGCCAGCCGCTACCTCACAGGCTCTGGAAACACCATATATTTT. The encoded protein is CASRYLTGSGNTIYF. This chain joins TRBV6-5 and TRBJ1-3; TRBD1 might be the D (5 bases). CDR3 size: 15 residues. The ends were cut back, 8 bases at V and 0 bases at J, with 14 bases in the middle. Germline-derived CDR1 and CDR2 are MNHEY and SVGAGI.

The rearrangement uses TRBV27 and TRBJ1-3; 8 nucleotides match TRBD1. Trimming at V came to 6 bases and at J to 7 bases, leaving 17 bases not matched to a gene. The CDR3 is 17 residues long. CDR1 and CDR2 from the germline V gene are MNHEY and SMNVEV (reference sequence). For the CDR3, the DNA is TGTGCCAGCAGAATATTGGGACAGGTATTCTGGAGGAACACCATATATTTT. Protein: CASRILGQVFWRNTIYF.

This sequence joins TRBV24-1 and TRBJ2-1; 9 nucleotides align to TRBD1. Germline trimming cut 4 bases from V and 3 bases from J; bases unmatched to any gene: 6. This CDR3 contains 16 residues. Per the germline V gene, CDR1 is KGHDR and CDR2 is SFDVKD. The CDR3 nucleotides are TGTGCCACCAGTGACCCTAGGACAGGGGACTACAATGAGCAGTTCTTC. Protein: CATSDPRTGDYNEQFF.

The genes are TRBV4-3 and TRBJ2-1, with 7 bases lining up with TRBD2. The CDR3 loop spans 18 amino acids. The V and J ends lost 0 bases and 0 bases, in that order; junction bases with no gene match: 8. Germline V gene lookup returns CDR1 LGHNA and CDR2 YSLEER. In nucleotides, the CDR3 is TGCGCCAGCAGCCAAGATCAAGCGGGAAGACGCTCCTACAATGAGCAGTTCTTC. Its protein product is CASSQDQAGRRSYNEQFF.

This clone appeared a few times. One end of the junction is discordant with germline, which a read error may explain. V and J are TRBV2 and TRBJ2-7; no clear D gene. Germline lookup yields CDR1 SNHLY and CDR2 FYNNEI. The CDR3 totals 12 residues. The CDR3 is CASSQTPLGTCF. The CDR3 nucleotides are TGTGCCAGCAGTCAGACCCCCTTGGGAACGTGCTTC.

The chain carries TRBV5-1 and TRBJ1-1; perhaps TRBD1 as D (6 bases). The V end lost 4 bases, the J end lost 5 bases, and 15 bases lay between the germline ends. Germline CDR1 reads SGHRS; CDR2 reads YFSETQ. This CDR3 spans 14 amino acids. As DNA, the CDR3 is TGCGCCAGCAGCCAAGGGGGGTTTGAGACTGAAGCTTTCTTT. This translates into CASSQGGFETEAFF.

The chain combines TRBV3-1 (or the pseudogene TRBV3-2) with TRBJ1-5; D not resolved. Per the germline V gene, CDR1 is LGHDT and CDR2 is YNNKEL (reference sequence). The V and J ends lost 3 bases and 5 bases respectively, with 5 bases between them. The CDR3 extends over 12 amino acids. In DNA, the CDR3 is TGTGCCAGCAGCCACACCGATCAGCCCCAGCATTTT. It codes for CASSHTDQPQHF.